One sample yielded the 28 T cell receptor beta chains listed below, sequenced in a study of T cells in Graves' hyperthyroidism and ophthalmopathy. Amplified TCR beta CDR3 regions derived from RNA transcripts. Carried out on the TCR CDR3, a first-round RT-PCR used the HTBI primer set. From the multiplex PCR reads, TCRdb called clonotypes with MiXCR, one entry per CDR3 protein. The sample lists approximately 600,000 distinct CDR3 sequences; roughly 15% were seen once. The specimen sequenced was blood. The receptor set was obtained from a woman between 40 and 55 years old with Graves' ophthalmopathy.

The genes are TRBV18 and TRBJ2-5, with 9 bases that match TRBD2. Trimming took 1 base from V and 4 from J; bases not matched to a gene: 7. This CDR3 is 16 amino acids long. Germline V CDR1 and CDR2: KGHSH, LQKENI. In nucleotides, the CDR3 is TGTGCCAGCTCACCACTTTCTAGCGGGATCGGAGAGACCCAGTACTTC. It yields the protein CASSPLSSGIGETQYF.

The V call is TRBV7-2, the J call TRBJ2-7, with D maybe TRBD1 (6 bases). V was shortened by 1 base and J by 7 bases, with 20 bases between the two germline ends. The CDR3 has 16 residues. Germline loops: CDR1 SGHTA, CDR2 FQGNSA. CDR3 in DNA: TGTGCCAGCAGCTTAGGGCTAAGGCAGGGGCCTGTAGAGCAGTACTTC. Residues: CASSLGLRQGPVEQYF.

The chain couples TRBV7-3 to TRBJ2-7, with 8 bases lining up with TRBD1. The CDR3 is 14 residues long. Trimming at V came to 4 bases and at J to 5 bases, leaving 7 bases not matched to a gene. The germline V gene encodes CDR1 SGHTA and CDR2 FQGTGA. CDR3: CASSSDRGSHEQYF. The DNA for the CDR3 is TGTGCCAGCAGCTCCGACAGGGGTTCCCACGAGCAGTACTTC. Combining the CDR3 with reference TRBV7-3 and TRBJ2-7 gives the whole variable domain GAGVSQTPSNKVTEKGKYVELRCDPISGHTALYWYRQSLGQGPEFLIYFQGTGAADDSGLPNDRFFAVRPEGSVSTLKIQRTERGDSAVYLCASSSDRGSHEQYFGPGTRLTVT.

Remarks on this clonotype: This may be a read error, as it is one base from a much larger clone. The V gene is TRBV11-2, the J gene TRBJ1-2, with no clear D. This CDR3 has 16 amino acids. CDR1 is SGHAT and CDR2 is FQNNGV in the germline V gene. CDR3 in amino acids: CPSSPSAAFTNYGYTF. The DNA of the CDR3 is TGTCCCAGCAGCCCCAGTGCAGCGTTTACTAACTATGGCTACACCTTC.

V gene TRBV20-1 combines with J gene TRBJ2-7; 10 positions match TRBD2. Losses at the gene ends were 1 base for V and 1 base for J; bases not matched to a gene: 13. Per germline, CDR1 DFQATT and CDR2 SNEGSKA (reference sequence). This CDR3 comprises 18 residues. The CDR3: CSARVGLADLQKSYEQYF. DNA for the CDR3: TGCAGTGCTAGAGTAGGACTAGCGGACCTTCAAAAGTCCTACGAGCAGTACTTC.

Many counts were recorded for this clonotype. The chain joins TRBV7-2 to TRBJ2-7, with unresolved D. The germline V and J ends were trimmed by 0 bases and 2 bases, with 5 bases remaining between them. This CDR3 spans 13 amino acids. From germline, CDR1 is SGHTA and CDR2 FQGNSA. CDR3 sequence reads: CASSLAATYEQYF. DNA of the CDR3: TGTGCCAGCAGCTTAGCGGCAACCTACGAGCAGTACTTC.

This rearrangement joins TRBV6-2 or TRBV6-3 to TRBJ2-7; D might be TRBD1 or TRBD2, each matching 5 bases. The V end was cut by 2 bases, the J end by 5 bases, with 16 bases between. Germline values: CDR1 MNHEY, CDR2 SVGEGT. CDR3 length: 15 residues. CDR3 nucleotides: TGTGCCAGCAGTTACCCCGGGACGCTCGAGGACGAGCAGTACTTC. It is translated as CASSYPGTLEDEQYF.

In this sample, this clonotype turned up many times. The chain couples TRBV11-2 to TRBJ1-2; D not certain. Per the germline V gene, CDR1 is SGHAT and CDR2 is FQNNGV. Trimming took 5 bases from V and 5 from J, leaving 12 bases between them. This CDR3 spans 13 amino acids. As DNA, the CDR3 is TGTGCCAGCAGCCTCCGGTCCTTTTATGGCTACACCTTC. This sequence encodes CASSLRSFYGYTF.

The CDR3, as DNA: TGTGCCACCTCGGGACCCTCCTACGAGCAGTACTTC. Translation: CATSGPSYEQYF. This sequence joins TRBV10-3 and TRBJ2-7; the D call may be TRBD1 or TRBD2 (5 bases each). V shed 10 bases and J shed 0 bases, with 10 bases lying between them. Germline loops: CDR1 ENHRY, CDR2 SYGVKD. The CDR3 runs 12 residues.

This clonotype was counted many times. The chain joins TRBV20-1 to TRBJ1-1; D gene unclear. The V gene's germline CDR1 is DFQATT and CDR2 SNEGSKA (reference sequence). This CDR3 is built from 14 residues. V was cut by 2 bases and J by 1 base, with 11 bases left in between. CDR3 sequence reads: CSARRGRANTEAFF. CDR3 DNA sequence: TGCAGTGCTAGAAGAGGCCGGGCGAACACTGAAGCTTTCTTT.

The rearrangement links TRBV4-1 to TRBJ1-3; D possibly corresponds to TRBD1 (5 bases). The V gene lost 0 bases and the J gene lost 3 bases, with 9 bases spanning the gap. Germline CDR1 is MGHRA and CDR2 is YSYEKL. The CDR3 has 15 amino acids. The CDR3 is CASSQDGDFGNTIYF. CDR3 sequence (DNA): TGCGCCAGCAGCCAAGATGGGGACTTTGGAAACACCATATATTTT.

This clonotype was detected many times. The V call is TRBV6-1, the J call TRBJ1-2; D call uncertain. The CDR3 is 12 residues long. Trimming took 6 bases from V and 7 from J, leaving 12 bases between them. Germline CDR1 and CDR2: MNHNS and SASEGT. This chain's CDR3 is CASRKPGLGYTF. CDR3 bases: TGTGCCAGCAGGAAACCGGGTCTTGGCTACACCTTC.

In this sample, this clonotype turned up many times. This chain joins TRBV2 and TRBJ1-3; 10 nucleotides match TRBD1. Germline V gene lookup returns CDR1 SNHLY and CDR2 FYNNEI. The CDR3 is 14 residues long. With 9 bases clipped from V and 3 bases from J, the junction kept 5 bases outside the gene matches. CDR3 in DNA: TGTGCCAGAAGACAGGGGGCCGGTGGAAACACCATATATTTT. Translation gives CARRQGAGGNTIYF.

This clonotype has ten or more counts. The genes are TRBV27 and TRBJ2-7; D unresolved. CDR1 is MNHEY and CDR2 is SMNVEV in the germline V gene (reference sequence). The CDR3 length is 12 residues. V lost 5 bases to trimming and J lost 7 bases, with 12 bases between them. In DNA, the CDR3 is TGTGCCAGCAGTCGGACCTCCGGGGAGCAGTACTTC. It is translated as CASSRTSGEQYF.

The gene calls are TRBV11-2 and TRBJ2-2, with D possibly being TRBD2 (7 bases). The CDR3 is made up of 15 amino acids. V lost 4 bases, J lost 3 bases, and 12 bases lay in between. Germline assignment: CDR1 SGHAT and CDR2 FQNNGV. The CDR3 protein is CASSWGAGDTGELFF. The CDR3 nucleotides are TGTGCCAGCAGCTGGGGGGCGGGAGACACCGGGGAGCTGTTTTTT.

Ten or more counts support this clonotype. The J gene is TRBJ2-7, the V gene TRBV30; possibly TRBD2 for D (5 bases). V was shortened by 3 bases and J by 7 bases, with 16 bases between the two germline ends. The length of the CDR3 is 13 residues. Germline CDR1 reads GTSNPN; CDR2 reads SVGIG (reference sequence). The CDR3 reads CAWREVQPGEQYF. CDR3 bases: TGTGCCTGGAGGGAGGTCCAACCGGGGGAGCAGTACTTC.

In this sample, this clonotype turned up a few times. V gene TRBV29-1 combines with J gene TRBJ2-5, with D perhaps given as TRBD1 or TRBD2 (5 bases each). Germline V gene lookup returns CDR1 SQVTM and CDR2 ANQGSEA. CDR3 size: 14 residues. V was pared by 1 base and J by 4 bases, with 13 bases between. CDR3 region: CSVEGRDLLETQYF. The CDR3 region has the DNA TGCAGCGTTGAAGGCAGGGACCTCCTAGAGACCCAGTACTTC.

This clonotype appeared a few times. The genes are TRBV12-3 or TRBV12-4 and TRBJ2-5; 10 bases agree with TRBD2. J was trimmed by 5 bases and V by 6 bases; bases with no gene match: 12. This CDR3 is 16 amino acids long. The CDR3, as DNA: TGTGCCAGCAGCAGGAGCGGGAGGGCCTTGAGTGAGACCCAGTACTTC. Amino acid sequence: CASSRSGRALSETQYF.

With regard to this clonotype: A single base separates this from a much larger clone, so it may be a read error. This chain connects TRBV28 to TRBJ1-5; D is undetermined. Between the trimmed V and J ends, which lost 4 bases and 6 bases, there was a span of 13 bases. This CDR3 contains 14 residues. Germline V gene lookup returns CDR1 MDHEN and CDR2 SYDVKM. CDR3 residues: CASSYDLVGQPQHF. Written as DNA, the CDR3 is TGTGCCAGCAGTTACGACTTGGTTGGTCAGCCCCAGCATTTT.

The rearrangement joins TRBV3-1 to TRBJ2-5; D is uncertain. With 2 bases removed from V and 0 bases from J, the gap between germline ends came to 4 bases. The CDR3 contains 13 residues. From germline, CDR1 is LGHDT and CDR2 YNNKEL (reference sequence). The CDR3: CASSQTDQETQYF. CDR3 nucleotides: TGTGCCAGCAGCCAAACCGACCAAGAGACCCAGTACTTC.

Concerning this clonotype: A much larger clone differs from this one at a single base, so this may be a read error. Since no conserved phenylalanine or tryptophan closes the CDR3, a read error is the likely cause. CDR3 in amino acids: CASSSLTGGYEQYS. CDR3 DNA sequence: TGCGCCAGCAGCTCGCTGACAGGAGGATACGAGCAGTACTCC. This sequence joins TRBV5-1 and TRBJ2-7; D possibly corresponds to TRBD1 (6 bases). V was cut by 3 bases and J by 4 bases, with 14 bases left in between. This CDR3 has 14 amino acids. Looked up from germline, CDR1 is SGHRS and CDR2 is YFSETQ.

This clonotype was recorded at least ten times. This sequence joins TRBV6-5 and TRBJ2-7; TRBD1 matches 10 bases. This CDR3 comprises 14 residues. CDR1 and CDR2 (germline): MNHEY, SVGAGI. J gave up 7 bases and V 6 bases, and 9 bases lay outside the gene matches. CDR3 sequence reads: CASRRDRGTNEQYF. CDR3 coding DNA: TGTGCCAGCAGAAGGGACAGGGGAACGAATGAGCAGTACTTC.

This clonotype was detected many times. This chain links TRBV27 with TRBJ1-5; D ambiguous. The CDR3 totals 16 residues. Trimming took 0 bases from V and 4 from J, leaving 13 bases between them. In germline, CDR1 is MNHEY, CDR2 SMNVEV (reference sequence). CDR3 amino acids: CASSLSPGRINQPQHF. The CDR3, as DNA: TGTGCCAGCAGTTTATCTCCGGGGAGGATAAATCAGCCCCAGCATTTT.

This clonotype was detected ten times or more. This rearrangement joins TRBV19 to TRBJ1-2, with 9 bases fitting TRBD1. V lost 5 bases and J lost 4; bases outside the gene matches: 8. The CDR3 loop spans 15 amino acids. CDR1 is LNHDA and CDR2 is SQIVND in the germline V gene (reference sequence). The CDR3 nucleotides are TGTGCCAGTAGTGCCAAGACGACAGGGGGCTATGGCTACACCTTC. Translating it yields CASSAKTTGGYGYTF.

The sample holds many counts of this clonotype. The chain has TRBV12-3 or TRBV12-4 and TRBJ1-2; D is undetermined. The CDR3 has 14 amino acids. The CDR3 DNA is TGTGCGAGCTCCCCCCAGGCGGGCGCCTATGGCTACACCTTC. This sequence encodes CASSPQAGAYGYTF.

The chain combines TRBV18 with TRBJ1-2; D call uncertain. CDR3 length: 14 residues. Trimming stripped 6 bases from V and 2 bases from J, with 13 bases between. CDR1 is KGHSH, CDR2 LQKENI, per germline. The CDR3 region has the DNA TGTGCCAGCTCGCCGGAGGGAGGGAACTATGGCTACACCTTC. Amino acid sequence: CASSPEGGNYGYTF.

The chain couples TRBV19 to TRBJ1-5; D is uncertain. Per germline, CDR1 LNHDA and CDR2 SQIVND (reference sequence). The CDR3 runs 16 residues. Trimming stripped 3 bases from V and 0 bases from J, with 12 bases between. The CDR3 loop reads CASSIDESYSNQPQHF. In nucleotides, the CDR3 is TGTGCCAGTAGTATTGACGAAAGTTATAGCAATCAGCCCCAGCATTTT.

This clonotype was picked up one time. Here the CDR3 reads CASGTGGLYEQYF. The CDR3 region has the DNA TGTGCCAGCGGGACAGGGGGACTCTACGAGCAGTACTTC. This rearrangement joins TRBV28 to TRBJ2-7, with 11 bases lining up with TRBD1. Per germline, CDR1 MDHEN and CDR2 SYDVKM. The CDR3 sequence is 13 residues long. Unmatched junction bases numbered 3, after V lost 8 bases and J lost 3 bases.